These T cell receptor beta chains were read from a single sample in a study of blood T cell repertoires in COVID-19. Assay used: immunoSEQ multiplex PCR; TCRdb lists only in-frame clones, some missing. Of 270,000 or so clones listed, around nine tenths are singletons. Sequences were obtained from peripheral blood. Receptors were obtained from a man aged 35-49 years with active or convalescent COVID-19. The CDR3 runs from the conserved cysteine through the conserved F or W. The D gene is left open where the match is weak. Only part of the rows carry a size: once, few, many, or a class if the clone is expanded.

. | . | TRBJ2-1 | TRBV7-9 | CASSLDGDYNEQFF | TGTGCCAGCAGCTTAGACGGGGACTACAATGAGCAGTTCTTC
. | . | TRBJ2-1 | TRBV19 | CASGDWSSYNEQFF | TGTGCCAGTGGGGACTGGAGCTCCTACAATGAGCAGTTCTTC
. | . | TRBJ1-5 | TRBV2 | CASSEALGGRQPQHF | TGTGCCAGCAGTGAAGCGCTGGGAGGAAGACAGCCCCAGCATTTT
once | . | TRBJ1-6 | TRBV4-1 | CASSHERDGHSGRSPLHF | TGCGCCAGCAGCCACGAGAGAGACGGACATTCCGGGCGGTCACCCCTCCACTTT
. | TRBD1 | TRBJ2-2 | TRBV2 | CASGRQGKYDGELFF | TGTGCCAGCGGGAGACAGGGGAAGTATGACGGGGAGCTGTTTTTT
. | . | TRBJ2-2 | TRBV2 | CASRIQGELFF | TGTGCCAGCAGAATACAGGGAGAGCTGTTTTTT
. | . | TRBJ1-1 | TRBV6-1 | CASSDYRTNPLNTEAFF | TGTGCCAGCAGTGATTACCGGACAAATCCATTGAACACTGAAGCTTTCTTT
. | . | TRBJ2-3 | TRBV7-3 | CASSSSPKAGSTDTQYF | TGTGCCAGCAGCTCCAGCCCTAAGGCGGGGAGCACAGATACGCAGTATTTT
. | . | TRBJ1-6 | TRBV19 | CASRQAGQNSPLHF | TGTGCCAGTAGGCAGGCGGGCCAAAATTCACCCCTCCACTTT
. | . | TRBJ2-3 | TRBV20-1 | CSATGTDTQYF | TGCAGTGCTACCGGCACAGATACGCAGTATTTT
once | TRBD1 | TRBJ2-1 | TRBV29-1 | CSKTGTYNEQFF | TGCAGTAAGACAGGGACCTACAATGAGCAGTTCTTC
. | . | TRBJ1-2 | TRBV27 | CASSFRANYGYTF | TGTGCCAGCAGTTTCCGCGCTAACTATGGCTACACCTTC
. | . | TRBJ1-5 | TRBV6-5 | CASSTQGYRQPQHF | TGTGCCAGCAGTACGCAGGGGTATCGTCAGCCCCAGCATTTT
few | TRBD2 | TRBJ2-1 | TRBV4-1 | CASSRGLAGGNEQFF | TGCGCCAGCAGCCGTGGACTAGCGGGGGGCAATGAGCAGTTCTTC
. | . | TRBJ1-1 | TRBV11-2 | CASSSGQGNTEAFF | TGTGCCAGCAGTTCGGGTCAGGGGAACACTGAAGCTTTCTTT
. | . | TRBJ2-5 | TRBV28 | CASTRGETQYF | TGTGCCAGCACCCGGGGGGAGACCCAGTACTTC
. | TRBD1 | TRBJ1-3 | TRBV6-1 | CASSQERQGRGNTIYF | TGTGCCAGCAGTCAAGAAAGACAGGGGAGGGGAAACACCATATATTTT
. | TRBD1 | TRBJ1-6 | TRBV7-2 | CASRLGQGAFSPLHF | TGTGCCAGCAGATTAGGACAGGGGGCATTTTCACCCCTCCACTTT
few | TRBD1 | TRBJ1-4 | TRBV28 | CASLQGGIEKLFF | TGTGCCAGCTTACAGGGGGGTATTGAAAAACTGTTTTTT
. | TRBD1 | TRBJ1-2 | TRBV27 | CASSLGTGEYGYTF | TGTGCCAGCAGTTTAGGGACAGGGGAGTATGGCTACACCTTC
few | TRBD2 | TRBJ2-2 | TRBV9 | CASSVDSGTTGELFF | TGTGCCAGCAGCGTAGATAGCGGGACCACCGGGGAGCTGTTTTTT
. | . | TRBJ1-4 | TRBV5-1 | CASSLSGQGGSFEKLFF | TGCGCCAGCAGCTTGTCAGGCCAGGGAGGGTCGTTTGAAAAACTGTTTTTT
. | . | TRBJ2-7 | TRBV7-9 | CASSGGTTYEQYF | TGTGCCAGCAGCGGGGGGACGACCTACGAGCAGTACTTC
few | . | TRBJ2-2 | TRBV7-6 | CASRPNRTTAAGELFF | TGTGCCAGCAGACCTAACCGGACTACCGCTGCCGGGGAGCTGTTTTTT
. | . | TRBJ1-5 | TRBV3-1/TRBV3-2 | CASSPRQGSNQPQHF | TGTGCCAGCAGCCCCAGGCAGGGTAGCAATCAGCCCCAGCATTTT
once | . | TRBJ2-3 | TRBV5-1 | CASSVAGQFRADTQYF | TGCGCCAGCAGCGTCGCCGGACAGTTTAGGGCAGATACGCAGTATTTT
. | TRBD1 | TRBJ1-5 | TRBV19 | CASSPNNPTGIDQPQHF | TGTGCCAGTAGCCCCAATAATCCGACAGGGATAGATCAGCCCCAGCATTTT
. | TRBD2 | TRBJ2-3 | TRBV28 | CASNHPGGSSTDTQYF | TGTGCCAGCAATCACCCCGGGGGGTCTAGCACAGATACGCAGTATTTT
. | TRBD2 | TRBJ2-3 | TRBV5-4 | CASSFLAGGNTQYF | TGTGCCAGCAGCTTCCTAGCGGGAGGGAATACGCAGTATTTT
. | . | TRBJ1-6 | TRBV3-1/TRBV3-2 | CASSQAGGRFNSPLHF | TGTGCCAGCAGCCAAGCGGGGGGGAGATTCAATTCACCCCTCCACTTT
. | TRBD1 | TRBJ2-2 | TRBV5-4 | CASSGTGTGELFF | TGTGCCAGCAGCGGGACAGGCACCGGGGAGCTGTTTTTT
. | . | TRBJ1-1 | TRBV30 | CAWRQFSDTEAFF | TGTGCCTGGAGACAGTTCTCTGACACTGAAGCTTTCTTT
. | . | TRBJ2-3 | TRBV11-2 | CASSLVGHPTDTQYF | TGTGCCAGCAGCTTAGTTGGGCATCCCACAGATACGCAGTATTTT
. | . | TRBJ2-3 | TRBV5-1 | CASSTSTGTYTDTQYF | TGCGCCAGCAGCACAAGCACCGGGACTTACACAGATACGCAGTATTTT
. | . | TRBJ2-5 | TRBV28 | CASSSPGTSQGTQYF | TGTGCCAGCAGTTCTCCCGGGACTTCCCAAGGGACCCAGTACTTC
. | . | TRBJ1-6 | TRBV3-1/TRBV3-2 | CASSSFRNSPLHF | TGTGCCAGCAGCTCCTTTAGAAATTCACCCCTCCACTTT
. | TRBD1 | TRBJ1-4 | TRBV3-1/TRBV3-2 | CASSQDRGTGYEKLFF | TGTGCCAGCAGCCAAGATCGGGGGACAGGGTATGAAAAACTGTTTTTT
. | TRBD1 | TRBJ1-1 | TRBV11-3 | CASSSWDRVGAEAFF | TGTGCCAGCAGCTCTTGGGACAGGGTGGGGGCTGAAGCTTTCTTT
few | . | TRBJ1-5 | TRBV6-5 | CASSPQVINQPQHF | TGTGCCAGCAGTCCACAGGTTATCAATCAGCCCCAGCATTTT
. | TRBD2 | TRBJ2-1 | TRBV19 | CASSQSPGTSGSGQFF | TGTGCCAGTAGTCAAAGTCCCGGGACTAGCGGGTCCGGGCAGTTCTTC
. | . | TRBJ2-3 | TRBV5-6 | CASRSTGADTQYF | TGTGCCAGCAGATCGACGGGGGCAGATACGCAGTATTTT
. | . | TRBJ2-5 | TRBV7-2 | CASSFGGGGRETQYF | TGTGCCAGCAGCTTTGGGGGAGGAGGACGGGAGACCCAGTACTTC
. | . | TRBJ2-7 | TRBV27 | CASGALSNPWEQYF | TGTGCCAGCGGGGCTCTTTCCAATCCTTGGGAGCAGTACTTC
. | TRBD2 | TRBJ2-1 | TRBV7-9 | CASSWTSGAYNEQFF | TGTGCCAGCAGCTGGACTAGCGGGGCTTACAATGAGCAGTTCTTC
. | TRBD1 | TRBJ1-6 | TRBV9 | CASSMSGTGHNSPLHF | TGTGCCAGCAGCATGTCCGGGACAGGGCATAATTCACCCCTCCACTTT
. | . | TRBJ2-7 | TRBV30 | CAWSGDEQYF | TGTGCCTGGAGTGGAGACGAGCAGTACTTC
. | . | TRBJ2-3 | TRBV7-3 | CASSPTVSLFTDTQYF | TGTGCCAGCAGCCCGACGGTTAGCCTATTCACAGATACGCAGTATTTT
. | . | TRBJ2-5 | TRBV11-2 | CASSLALETQYF | TGTGCCAGCAGCTTAGCTCTGGAGACCCAGTACTTC
. | . | TRBJ2-1 | TRBV24-1 | CATSRRAYNEQFF | TGTGCCACCAGCCGGAGGGCCTACAATGAGCAGTTCTTC
. | . | TRBJ1-2 | TRBV3-1/TRBV3-2 | CASSQTGIYGYTF | TGTGCCAGCAGCCAAACCGGGATCTATGGCTACACCTTC
. | TRBD2 | TRBJ2-1 | TRBV6-1 | CASSELAGGYNEQFF | TGTGCCAGCAGTGAACTAGCGGGAGGGTACAATGAGCAGTTCTTC
. | . | TRBJ1-6 | TRBV27 | CASRERVVYSPLHF | TGTGCCAGCAGGGAGAGGGTTGTTTATTCACCCCTCCACTTT
. | . | TRBJ2-6 | TRBV5-4 | CASSLAGISGANVLTF | TGTGCCAGCAGCTTGGCGGGGATCTCTGGGGCCAACGTCCTGACTTTC